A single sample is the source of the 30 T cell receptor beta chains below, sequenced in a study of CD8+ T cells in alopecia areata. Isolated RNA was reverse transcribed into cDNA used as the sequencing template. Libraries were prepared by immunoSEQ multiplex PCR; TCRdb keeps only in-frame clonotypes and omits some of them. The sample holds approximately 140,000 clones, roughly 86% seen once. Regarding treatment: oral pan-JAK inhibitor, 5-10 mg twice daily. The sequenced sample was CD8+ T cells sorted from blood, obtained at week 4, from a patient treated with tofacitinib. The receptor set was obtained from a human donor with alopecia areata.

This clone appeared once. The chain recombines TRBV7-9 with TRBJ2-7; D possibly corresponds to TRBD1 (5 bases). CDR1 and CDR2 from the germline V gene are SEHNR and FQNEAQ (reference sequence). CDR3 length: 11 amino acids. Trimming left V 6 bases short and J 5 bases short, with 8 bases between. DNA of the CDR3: TGTGCCAGCAGTTGGGGCCACGAGCAGTACTTC. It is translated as CASSWGHEQYF. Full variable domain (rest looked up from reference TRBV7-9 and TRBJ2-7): DTGVSQNPRHKITKRGQNVTFRCDPISEHNRLYWYRQTLGQGPEFLTYFQNEAQLEKSRLLSDRFSAERPKGSFSTLEIQRTEQGDSAMYLCASSWGHEQYFGPGTRLTVT.

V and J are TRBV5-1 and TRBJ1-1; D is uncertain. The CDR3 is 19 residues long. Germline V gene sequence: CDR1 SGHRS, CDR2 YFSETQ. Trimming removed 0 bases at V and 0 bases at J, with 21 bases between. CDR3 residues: CASSLVSPLVWSMNTEAFF. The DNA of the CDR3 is TGCGCCAGCAGCTTGGTATCCCCATTGGTCTGGTCCATGAACACTGAAGCTTTCTTT.

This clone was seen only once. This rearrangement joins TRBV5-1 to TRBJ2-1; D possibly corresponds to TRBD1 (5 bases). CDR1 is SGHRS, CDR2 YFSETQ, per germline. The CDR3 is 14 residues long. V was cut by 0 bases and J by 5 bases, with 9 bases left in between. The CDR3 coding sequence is TGCGCCAGCAGCTTGGGGCAGGGAAACAATGAGCAGTTCTTC. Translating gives CASSLGQGNNEQFF.

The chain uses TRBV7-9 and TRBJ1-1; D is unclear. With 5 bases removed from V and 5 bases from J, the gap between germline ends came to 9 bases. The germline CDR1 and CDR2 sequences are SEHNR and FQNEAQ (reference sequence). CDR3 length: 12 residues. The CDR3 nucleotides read TGTGCCAGCAGCGCGATAAGTACTGAAGCTTTCTTT. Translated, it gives CASSAISTEAFF.

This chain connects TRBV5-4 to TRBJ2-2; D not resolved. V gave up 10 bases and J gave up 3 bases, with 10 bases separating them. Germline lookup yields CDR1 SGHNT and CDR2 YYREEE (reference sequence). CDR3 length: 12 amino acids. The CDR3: CAAREYTGELFF. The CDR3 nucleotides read TGTGCCGCCCGCGAGTACACCGGGGAGCTGTTTTTT.

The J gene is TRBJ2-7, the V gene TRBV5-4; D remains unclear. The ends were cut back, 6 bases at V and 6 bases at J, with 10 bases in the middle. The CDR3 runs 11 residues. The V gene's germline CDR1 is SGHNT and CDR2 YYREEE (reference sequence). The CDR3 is CASTYFSEQYF. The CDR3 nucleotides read TGTGCCAGCACCTATTTCAGCGAGCAGTACTTC.

The CDR3 sequence is CAWSPLGGEQYF. CDR3 nucleotides: TGTGCCTGGAGTCCCCTCGGGGGAGAGCAGTACTTC. The chain has TRBV30 and TRBJ2-7; a possible D gene is TRBD2 (6 bases). Germline CDR1 GTSNPN, CDR2 SVGIG (reference sequence). The CDR3 runs to 12 residues. The V gene lost 2 bases and the J gene lost 7 bases, with 12 bases spanning the gap.

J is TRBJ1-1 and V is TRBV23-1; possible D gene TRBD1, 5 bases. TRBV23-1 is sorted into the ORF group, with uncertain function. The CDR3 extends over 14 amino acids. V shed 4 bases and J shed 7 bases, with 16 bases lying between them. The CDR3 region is CASSLGPTPREAFF. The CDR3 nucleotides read TGCGCCAGCAGTCTGGGACCCACGCCCCGTGAAGCTTTCTTT.

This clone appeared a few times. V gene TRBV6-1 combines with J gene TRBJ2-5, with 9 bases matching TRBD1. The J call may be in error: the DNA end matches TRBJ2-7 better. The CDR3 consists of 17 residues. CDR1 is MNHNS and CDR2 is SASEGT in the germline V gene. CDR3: CASSGSRDRESSYEQYF. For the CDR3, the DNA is TGTGCCAGCAGTGGGTCCCGGGACAGGGAGAGCTCCTACGAGCAGTACTTC.

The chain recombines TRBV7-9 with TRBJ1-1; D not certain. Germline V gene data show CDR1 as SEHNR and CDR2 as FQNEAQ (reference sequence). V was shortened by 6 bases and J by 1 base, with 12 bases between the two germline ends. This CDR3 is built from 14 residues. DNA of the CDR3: TGTGCCAGCAGATCGGACGGTGAGAACACTGAAGCTTTCTTT. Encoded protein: CASRSDGENTEAFF.

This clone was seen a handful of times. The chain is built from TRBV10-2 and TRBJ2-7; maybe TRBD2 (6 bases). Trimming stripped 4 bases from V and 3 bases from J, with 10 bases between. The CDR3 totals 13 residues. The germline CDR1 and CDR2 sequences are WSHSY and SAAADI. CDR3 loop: CASSAAEGYEQYF. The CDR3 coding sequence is TGCGCCAGCAGTGCAGCGGAGGGCTACGAGCAGTACTTC.

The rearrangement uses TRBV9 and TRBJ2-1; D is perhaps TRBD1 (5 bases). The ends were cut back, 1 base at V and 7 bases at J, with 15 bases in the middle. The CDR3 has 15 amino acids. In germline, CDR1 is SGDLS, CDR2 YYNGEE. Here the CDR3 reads CASSVQGNKGNEQFF. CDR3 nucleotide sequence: TGTGCCAGCAGCGTACAGGGTAACAAGGGAAATGAGCAGTTCTTC.

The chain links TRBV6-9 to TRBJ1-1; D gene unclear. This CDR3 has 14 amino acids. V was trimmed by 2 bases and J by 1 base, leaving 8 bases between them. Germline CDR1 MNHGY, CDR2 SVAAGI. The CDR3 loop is CASSYPWENTEAFF. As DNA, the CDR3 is TGTGCCAGCAGTTATCCCTGGGAGAACACTGAAGCTTTCTTT.

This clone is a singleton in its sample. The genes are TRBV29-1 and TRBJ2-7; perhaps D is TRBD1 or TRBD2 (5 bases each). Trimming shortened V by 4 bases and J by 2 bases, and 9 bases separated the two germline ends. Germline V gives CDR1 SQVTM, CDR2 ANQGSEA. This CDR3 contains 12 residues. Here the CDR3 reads CSVGVGAYEQYF. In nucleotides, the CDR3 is TGCAGCGTTGGCGTGGGGGCCTACGAGCAGTACTTC.

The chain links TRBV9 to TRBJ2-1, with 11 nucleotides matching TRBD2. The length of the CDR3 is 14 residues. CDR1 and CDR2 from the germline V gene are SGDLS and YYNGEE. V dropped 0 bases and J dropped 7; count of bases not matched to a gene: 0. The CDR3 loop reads CASSVASGRNEQFF. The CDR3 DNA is TGTGCCAGCAGCGTAGCTAGCGGGAGGAATGAGCAGTTCTTC.

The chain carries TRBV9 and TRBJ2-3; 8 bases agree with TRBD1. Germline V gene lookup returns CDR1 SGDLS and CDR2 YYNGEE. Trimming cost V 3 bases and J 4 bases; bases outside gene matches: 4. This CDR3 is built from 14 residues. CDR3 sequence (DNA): TGTGCCAGCAGCGAACCAGGGGGCGCAGATACGCAGTATTTT. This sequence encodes CASSEPGGADTQYF.

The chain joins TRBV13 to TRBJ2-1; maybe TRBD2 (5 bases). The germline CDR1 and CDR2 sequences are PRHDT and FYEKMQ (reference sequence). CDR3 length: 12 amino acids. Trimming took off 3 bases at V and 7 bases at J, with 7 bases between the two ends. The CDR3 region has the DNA TGTGCCAGCAGCTTCGAGGGTAATGAGCAGTTCTTC. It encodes CASSFEGNEQFF.

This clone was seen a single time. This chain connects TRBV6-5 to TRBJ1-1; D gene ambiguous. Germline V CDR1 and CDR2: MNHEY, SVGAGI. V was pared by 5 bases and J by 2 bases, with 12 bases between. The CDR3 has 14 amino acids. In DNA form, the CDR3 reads TGTGCCAGCAGTGCAACAGACATCAACACTGAAGCTTTCTTT. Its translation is CASSATDINTEAFF.

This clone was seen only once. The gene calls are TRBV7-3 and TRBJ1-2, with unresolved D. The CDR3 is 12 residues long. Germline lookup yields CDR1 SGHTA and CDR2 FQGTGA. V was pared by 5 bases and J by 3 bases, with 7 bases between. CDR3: CASSAGDYGYTF. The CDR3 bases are TGTGCCAGCAGCGCCGGTGACTATGGCTACACCTTC.

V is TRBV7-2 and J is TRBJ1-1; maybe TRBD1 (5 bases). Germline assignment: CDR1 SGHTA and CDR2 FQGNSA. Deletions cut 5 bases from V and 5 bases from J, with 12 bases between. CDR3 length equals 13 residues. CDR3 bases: TGTGCCAGCAGCCCGGGGACGTTTACTGAAGCTTTCTTT. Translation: CASSPGTFTEAFF. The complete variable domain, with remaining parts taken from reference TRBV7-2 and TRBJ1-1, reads GAGVSQSPSNKVTEKGKDVELRCDPISGHTALYWYRQSLGQGLEFLIYFQGNSAPDKSGLPSDRFSAERTGGSVSTLTIQRTQQEDSAVYLCASSPGTFTEAFFGQGTRLTVV.

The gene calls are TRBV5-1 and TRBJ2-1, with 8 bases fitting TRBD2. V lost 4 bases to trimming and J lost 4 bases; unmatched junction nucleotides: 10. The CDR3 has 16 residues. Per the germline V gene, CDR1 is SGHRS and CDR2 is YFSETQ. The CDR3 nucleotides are TGCGCCAGCAGCCTCTCCGCGGGACTAGTTTACAATGAGCAGTTCTTC. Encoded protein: CASSLSAGLVYNEQFF.

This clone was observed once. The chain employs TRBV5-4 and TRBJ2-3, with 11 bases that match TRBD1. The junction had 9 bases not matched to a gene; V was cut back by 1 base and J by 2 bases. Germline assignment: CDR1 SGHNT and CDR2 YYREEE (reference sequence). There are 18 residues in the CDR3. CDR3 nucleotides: TGTGCCAGCAGCTTGAGTTCTGGGACAGGGGGTGTCACAGATACGCAGTATTTT. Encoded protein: CASSLSSGTGGVTDTQYF.

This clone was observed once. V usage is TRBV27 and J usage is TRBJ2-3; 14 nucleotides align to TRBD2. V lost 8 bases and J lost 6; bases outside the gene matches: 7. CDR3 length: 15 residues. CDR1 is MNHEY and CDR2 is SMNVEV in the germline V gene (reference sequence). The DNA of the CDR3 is TGTGCCAGCCCCACCGGGACTAGCGGGGGTGATACGCAGTATTTT. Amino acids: CASPTGTSGGDTQYF.

The CDR3 region has the DNA TGTGCCAGCAGCTTATTGGCAGATTACACCGGGGAGCTGTTTTTT. Protein: CASSLLADYTGELFF. V gene TRBV7-9 combines with J gene TRBJ2-2; D is undetermined. Germline CDR1 is SEHNR and CDR2 is FQNEAQ (reference sequence). V shed 2 bases and J shed 3 bases, with 10 bases lying between them. There are 15 residues in the CDR3.

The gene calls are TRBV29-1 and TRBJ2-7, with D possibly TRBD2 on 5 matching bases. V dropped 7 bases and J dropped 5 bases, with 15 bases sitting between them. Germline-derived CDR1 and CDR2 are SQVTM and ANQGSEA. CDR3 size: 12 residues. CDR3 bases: TGCAGCGCCTGGGAGCGGCGGAACGAGCAGTACTTC. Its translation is CSAWERRNEQYF.

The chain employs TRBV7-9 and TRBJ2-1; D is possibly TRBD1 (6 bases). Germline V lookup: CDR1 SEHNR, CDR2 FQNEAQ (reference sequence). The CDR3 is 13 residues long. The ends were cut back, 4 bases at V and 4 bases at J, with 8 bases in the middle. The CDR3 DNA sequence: TGTGCCAGCAGCTCCGACAGGTACAATGAGCAGTTCTTC. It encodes CASSSDRYNEQFF.

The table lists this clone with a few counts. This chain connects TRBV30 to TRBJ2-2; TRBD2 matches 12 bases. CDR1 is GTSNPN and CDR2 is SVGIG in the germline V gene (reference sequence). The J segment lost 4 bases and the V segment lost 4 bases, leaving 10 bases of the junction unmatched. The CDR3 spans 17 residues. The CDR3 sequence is CAWNDRTSGATTGELFF. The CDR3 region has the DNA TGTGCCTGGAACGATCGGACTAGCGGGGCGACCACCGGGGAGCTGTTTTTT.

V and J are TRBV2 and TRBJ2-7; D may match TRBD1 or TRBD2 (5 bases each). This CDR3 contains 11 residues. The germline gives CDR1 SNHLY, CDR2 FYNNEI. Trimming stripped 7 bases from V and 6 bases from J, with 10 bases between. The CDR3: CASNRDGEQYF. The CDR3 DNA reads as TGTGCCAGCAATAGGGACGGCGAGCAGTACTTC.

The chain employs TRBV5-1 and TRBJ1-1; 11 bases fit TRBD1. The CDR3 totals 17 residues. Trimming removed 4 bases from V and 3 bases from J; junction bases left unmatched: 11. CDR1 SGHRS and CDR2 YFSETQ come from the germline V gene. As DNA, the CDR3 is TGCGCCAGCAGCCCCATTGGACAGGGGGCGCGGGACACTGAAGCTTTCTTT. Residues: CASSPIGQGARDTEAFF.

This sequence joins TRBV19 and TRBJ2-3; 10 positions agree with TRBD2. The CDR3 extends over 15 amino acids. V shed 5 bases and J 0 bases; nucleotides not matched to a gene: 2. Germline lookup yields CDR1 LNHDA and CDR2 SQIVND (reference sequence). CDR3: CASSLTSGSTDTQYF. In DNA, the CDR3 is TGTGCCAGTAGTCTGACTAGCGGGAGCACAGATACGCAGTATTTT.